A selection of T cell receptor beta chains follows, all from one sample in a study of vaccination and CD4 T cells after COVID-19. TCRdb analysed the PCR reads with MiXCR anew, one entry per CDR3 protein. The sample yields over 8,500 distinct CDR3 sequences, about 27% seen once. Antigens for these TCRs are unknown. The sample taken for sequencing was CD4+ T cells from blood, cultured in vitro. The receptors here all came from a human donor in good health. CDR3s include the opening cysteine and the closing phenylalanine or tryptophan.

V gene	CDR3 protein
TRBV27	CASSFWTGTSYEQYF
TRBV7-2	CASSFDSPLNYNEQFF
TRBV28	CASSSLINEQFF
TRBV7-2	CASSLFRGETQYF
TRBV7-2	CASSSDGGRTDTQYF
TRBV6-4	CASSGLAGATDTQYF
TRBV5-1	CASSHPPPNTEAFF
TRBV5-4	CASSKELAVQETQYF
TRBV7-3	CASSLPGGANTGELFF
TRBV6-2/TRBV6-3	CASIEVGAGELFF
TRBV27	CASSWYQDSWSNQPQHF
TRBV5-1	CASSLELRETQYF
TRBV29-1	CSVQRGIQETQYF
TRBV7-9	CASRYTGVDTGELFF
TRBV6-5	CASSFLTPENTEAFF
TRBV20-1	CSAEASSSSSYNEQFF
TRBV6-5	CASSSKTTHQETQYF
TRBV28	CASSWETQYF
TRBV4-3	CASSRTGSQGNEQFF
TRBV3-1	CASSQELAWRDTQYF